A single sample gave rise to the 8 T cell receptor beta chains below, sequenced in a study of shared clonotypes between healthy human individuals. Naive CD8 cells, CD45RO-negative and positively selected for CCR7, excluded terminally differentiated effector memory CD45RA+ cells. Sequenced by immunoSEQ multiplex PCR; TCRdb stores in-frame clones only, minus some. The table includes more than 2 million clones, roughly 93% detected once. Sequenced: naive CD8+ T cells from PBMCs. The receptors stem from a man younger than 35 in good health. Some clones in this sample may be carry-over from other donors' samples.

The genes are TRBV14 and TRBJ2-3; D gene ambiguous. CDR3 length: 15 amino acids. Germline V lookup: CDR1 SGHDN, CDR2 FVKESK. Between the trimmed V and J ends, which lost 1 base and 2 bases, there was a span of 10 bases. The CDR3 DNA follows: TGTGCCAGCAGCCAAGTAAGGAGACCCACAGATACGCAGTATTTT. Translating gives CASSQVRRPTDTQYF.

This clone was detected once. This chain uses TRBV7-7 with TRBJ2-3; D ambiguous. There are 15 residues in the CDR3. V dropped 1 base and J dropped 0 bases, with 8 bases sitting between them. Germline CDR1 SSHAT, CDR2 FNYEAQ (reference sequence). DNA of the CDR3: TGTGCCAGCAGCTTAGTGGATTCTAGCACAGATACGCAGTATTTT. This encodes CASSLVDSSTDTQYF. The full variable domain, in which reference TRBV7-7 and TRBJ2-3 provide the parts outside the CDR3, is GAGVSQSPRYKVTKRGQDVTLRCDPISSHATLYWYQQALGQGPEFLTYFNYEAQPDKSGLPSDRFSAERPEGSISTLTIQRTEQRDSAMYRCASSLVDSSTDTQYFGPGTRLTVL.

V gene TRBV28 combines with J gene TRBJ1-2, with TRBD1 matching 8 bases. The CDR3 runs 14 residues. CDR1 is MDHEN and CDR2 is SYDVKM in the germline V gene. J lost 8 bases, V lost 3 bases, and 8 bases had no gene match. CDR3 region: CASSLVARGQGYTF. CDR3 bases: TGTGCCAGCAGTTTGGTGGCCAGGGGGCAGGGCTACACCTTC.

V gene TRBV11-2 combines with J gene TRBJ2-1; D gene unclear. There are 14 residues in the CDR3. Trimming removed 5 bases from V and 0 bases from J, with 8 bases in between. CDR1 is SGHAT, CDR2 FQNNGV, per germline. CDR3 protein: CASSQELSYNEQFF. In DNA, the CDR3 is TGTGCCAGCAGCCAGGAACTCTCCTACAATGAGCAGTTCTTC.

V gene TRBV5-4 combines with J gene TRBJ1-4; D is ambiguous. CDR3 size: 14 residues. From germline, CDR1 is SGHNT and CDR2 YYREEE (reference sequence). The V gene lost 6 bases and the J gene lost 5 bases, with 14 bases spanning the gap. CDR3 DNA: TGTGCCAGCAAGGACGGGCACCGAAATGAAAAACTGTTTTTT. Its protein is CASKDGHRNEKLFF.

The chain uses TRBV11-3 and TRBJ2-1; no clear D gene. Germline lookup yields CDR1 SGHNT and CDR2 YENEEA. Deletions cut 3 bases from V and 8 bases from J, with 8 bases between. The CDR3 is 12 amino acids. The CDR3 coding sequence is TGTGCCAGCAGCTTTAGTTCTGATGAGCAGTTCTTC. This encodes CASSFSSDEQFF.

This chain joins TRBV19 and TRBJ2-1; TRBD1 matches 7 bases. CDR3 length: 16 residues. Losses at the gene ends were 6 bases for V and 3 bases for J; bases not matched to a gene: 11. Germline values: CDR1 LNHDA, CDR2 SQIVND (reference sequence). CDR3 region: CASSSTRDRGYNEQFF. CDR3 in DNA: TGTGCCAGTAGCTCAACCCGGGACAGAGGCTACAATGAGCAGTTCTTC.

This chain joins TRBV7-9 and TRBJ1-4; D might be TRBD1 (6 bases). CDR1 is SEHNR, CDR2 FQNEAQ, per germline (reference sequence). The CDR3 sequence is 14 residues long. V lost 8 bases to trimming and J lost 5 bases, with 15 bases between them. The CDR3 reads CASGAGGRNEKLFF. The DNA of the CDR3 is TGTGCCAGCGGTGCGGGGGGCAGAAATGAAAAACTGTTTTTT. The complete variable domain, with remaining parts taken from reference TRBV7-9 and TRBJ1-4, reads DTGVSQNPRHKITKRGQNVTFRCDPISEHNRLYWYRQTLGQGPEFLTYFQNEAQLEKSRLLSDRFSAERPKGSFSTLEIQRTEQGDSAMYLCASGAGGRNEKLFFGSGTQLSVL.